The 32 T cell receptor beta chains in this list originate from one sample, sequenced in a study of cytomegalovirus exposure and HLA in healthy donors. PCR was performed using 60 Vbeta and 13 Jbeta primers. Using immunoSEQ multiplex PCR, the repertoire was profiled, and TCRdb retains in-frame clones only, with some absent. The sample has roughly 200,000 clones, approximately 80% seen once; the top ten hold more than 0.45%. The specimen sequenced was PBMCs. All receptors derive from a woman aged 45-60 years in good health and CMV-seronegative.

This clone has only a few counts. The genes are TRBV28 and TRBJ1-2; 10 nucleotides agree with TRBD1. The CDR3 runs to 17 residues. V lost 7 bases and J lost 6; bases outside the gene matches: 17. CDR1 and CDR2 from the germline V gene are MDHEN and SYDVKM. The CDR3 coding sequence is TGTGCCAGCACCTACCCCGGGGGGCCCGGGACAGGGGATGGCTACACCTTC. As protein: CASTYPGGPGTGDGYTF.

In this sample, this clone turned up a few times. This sequence joins TRBV30 and TRBJ2-1; D might be TRBD2 (6 bases). There are 15 residues in the CDR3. CDR1 is GTSNPN and CDR2 is SVGIG in the germline V gene (reference sequence). Trimming shortened V by 6 bases and J by 0 bases, and 15 bases separated the two germline ends. CDR3 coding DNA: TGTGCCTGCTCAGGGACTTTAAGCTCCTACAATGAGCAGTTCTTC. It is translated as CACSGTLSSYNEQFF.

The rearrangement links TRBV27 to TRBJ1-4; 11 bases are shared with TRBD1. The CDR3 length is 14 residues. Unmatched junction bases numbered 1, after V lost 2 bases and J lost 8 bases. Per germline, CDR1 MNHEY and CDR2 SMNVEV (reference sequence). For the CDR3, the DNA is TGTGCCAGCAGTTTAGGACAGGGGGCGGAAAAACTGTTTTTT. Translated: CASSLGQGAEKLFF. Full variable domain (remainder filled in from reference TRBV27 and TRBJ1-4): EAQVTQNPRYLITVTGKKLTVTCSQNMNHEYMSWYRQDPGLGLRQIYYSMNVEVTDKGDVPEGYKVSRKEKRNFPLILESPSPNQTSLYFCASSLGQGAEKLFFGSGTQLSVL.

The chain uses TRBV27 and TRBJ2-7, with a weak D call TRBD1 (5 bases). Between the trimmed V and J ends, which lost 5 bases and 3 bases, there was a span of 14 bases. CDR1 and CDR2 (germline): MNHEY, SMNVEV (reference sequence). The CDR3 has 14 residues. The CDR3 protein is CASSTDSSGYEQYF. CDR3 sequence (DNA): TGTGCCAGCAGTACCGACAGTTCTGGCTACGAGCAGTACTTC.

The V and J genes are TRBV20-1 and TRBJ2-5, with 7 bases that match TRBD1. The germline gives CDR1 DFQATT, CDR2 SNEGSKA (reference sequence). The CDR3 runs 11 residues. V trimming: 6 bases; J trimming: 4 bases; junction bases outside the gene matches: 2. This CDR3 reads CSAHRGETQYF. For the CDR3, the DNA is TGCAGTGCCCACAGGGGAGAGACCCAGTACTTC.

This clone was seen more than once but under ten times. This chain joins TRBV6-5 and TRBJ1-1; maybe TRBD1 (5 bases). V lost 0 bases, J lost 0 bases, and 5 bases lay in between. The CDR3 is made up of 14 amino acids. Germline V gives CDR1 MNHEY, CDR2 SVGAGI. The CDR3 loop reads CASSYSTVNTEAFF. As DNA, the CDR3 is TGTGCCAGCAGTTACTCGACAGTGAACACTGAAGCTTTCTTT.

The sample holds one count of this clone. This chain uses TRBV19 with TRBJ1-5, with a possible D match to TRBD1 (6 bases). V was clipped by 7 bases and J by 2 bases, with 15 bases between them. Germline V CDR1 and CDR2: LNHDA, SQIVND (reference sequence). The CDR3 is 15 amino acids. CDR3 DNA sequence: TGTGCCAGTACCCCCGGCCCAGGGGGCAATCAGCCCCAGCATTTT. It codes for CASTPGPGGNQPQHF.

Comments on this clone: One end of the junction varies from germline; a read error may be responsible. This chain joins TRBV5-6 and TRBJ2-1, with 9 bases aligning to TRBD1. The germline V gene has CDR1 SGHDT and CDR2 YYEEEE. CDR3 length: 17 amino acids. CDR3 nucleotides: TGTGCCAGCAGCTCTAGGCGGGGGACAGGGAGGGTCAATGGGCAGTTCTTC. This translates into CASSSRRGTGRVNGQFF.

The chain has TRBV18 and TRBJ2-3; TRBD1 matches at 8 bases. The CDR3 length is 12 residues. Germline loops: CDR1 KGHSH, CDR2 LQKENI. After removal of 2 bases from V and 14 bases from J, the junction contained 6 bases not matched to a gene. CDR3 nucleotides: TGTGCCAGCTCACCATTCGGACAGGGCCCGTATTTT. Translation gives CASSPFGQGPYF.

V and J are TRBV11-2 and TRBJ1-3; TRBD1 is a possible D gene (5 bases). Germline CDR1 and CDR2: SGHAT and FQNNGV. The CDR3 is made up of 16 amino acids. Trimming removed 4 bases from V and 0 bases from J, with 13 bases in between. In DNA form, the CDR3 reads TGTGCCAGCAGCTCACGACAGATCCACTCTGGAAACACCATATATTTT. Its protein product is CASSSRQIHSGNTIYF.

The V and J genes are TRBV6-5 and TRBJ1-5, with 9 bases fitting TRBD1. Germline CDR1 reads MNHEY; CDR2 reads SVGAGI. The CDR3 loop spans 13 amino acids. After removal of 10 bases from V and 7 bases from J, the junction contained 8 bases not matched to a gene. The CDR3 protein is CAIQQGAMQPQHF. In DNA, the CDR3 is TGTGCCATCCAACAGGGGGCGATGCAGCCCCAGCATTTT.

The genes are TRBV15 and TRBJ2-1; TRBD1 aligns across 9 bases. V lost 3 bases and J lost 7; bases outside the gene matches: 4. Germline V lookup: CDR1 LNHNV, CDR2 YYDKDF (reference sequence). This CDR3 has 14 amino acids. DNA for the CDR3: TGTGCCACCAGCAGGGGACAGGGAAGAAATGAGCAGTTCTTC. This encodes CATSRGQGRNEQFF.

V usage is TRBV11-2 and J usage is TRBJ2-6; D may be TRBD1 (8 bases). Germline V gene sequence: CDR1 SGHAT, CDR2 FQNNGV. The CDR3 contains 19 residues. Trimming left V 1 base short and J 2 bases short, with 18 bases between. Written as DNA, the CDR3 is TGTGCCAGCAGCTTAGGCCCGCAGGGGGCGGGGGCTGGGGCCAACGTCCTGACTTTC. It is translated as CASSLGPQGAGAGANVLTF.

This chain joins TRBV21-1 and TRBJ2-5; the DNA was not used to check the table's D call, TRBD2. TRBV21-1 is labeled a pseudogene. The CDR3 spans 20 residues. This CDR3 is CASSKLGRAATSKEGETQYF. The CDR3 nucleotides are TGTGCCAGCAGCAAGCTGGGCAGAGCCGCGACTAGCAAGGAGGGAGAGACCCAGTACTTC.

This chain joins TRBV19 and TRBJ1-2; TRBD1 matches at 9 bases. Germline trimming cut 3 bases from V and 7 bases from J; bases unmatched to any gene: 6. The CDR3 sequence is 14 residues long. The germline V gene has CDR1 LNHDA and CDR2 SQIVND (reference sequence). The CDR3 loop is CASSIPGTGRGYTF. The CDR3 DNA reads as TGTGCCAGTAGTATCCCGGGGACAGGGCGTGGCTACACCTTC.

This rearrangement joins TRBV14 to TRBJ1-1; D remains unclear. Germline V gene sequence: CDR1 SGHDN, CDR2 FVKESK. This CDR3 is built from 13 residues. Trimming left V 4 bases short and J 2 bases short, with 8 bases between. CDR3 nucleotide sequence: TGTGCCAGCAGCCCCCAGGCCAACACTGAAGCTTTCTTT. It specifies CASSPQANTEAFF.

The chain links TRBV5-1 to TRBJ1-2, with D tentatively TRBD1 (5 bases). The ends were cut back, 0 bases at V and 4 bases at J, with 19 bases in the middle. The V gene's germline CDR1 is SGHRS and CDR2 YFSETQ. This CDR3 is built from 17 residues. The CDR3: CASSLVPGGTGFYGYTF. The DNA for the CDR3 is TGCGCCAGCAGCTTGGTGCCGGGGGGGACTGGCTTCTATGGCTACACCTTC.

V gene TRBV5-1 combines with J gene TRBJ2-2; no clear D. Trimming removed 3 bases at V and 0 bases at J, with 6 bases between. This CDR3 is built from 14 residues. CDR1 is SGHRS, CDR2 YFSETQ, per germline. CDR3 bases: TGCGCCAGCAGCTCGGGTCCGAACACCGGGGAGCTGTTTTTT. This codes for CASSSGPNTGELFF.

About this clone itself: The sample contains more than one DNA sequence encoding this CDR3. The chain combines TRBV6-1 with TRBJ1-1; D call uncertain. The length of the CDR3 is 15 residues. The V gene's germline CDR1 is MNHNS and CDR2 SASEGT. Trimming removed 0 bases at V and 0 bases at J, with 8 bases between. The CDR3 spells CASSEARALNTEAFF. DNA for the CDR3: TGTGCCAGCAGTGAAGCCCGAGCCCTGAACACTGAAGCTTTCTTT.

The chain links TRBV28 to TRBJ2-2, with D uncertain. V was clipped by 4 bases and J by 0 bases, with 15 bases between them. Germline V gene data show CDR1 as MDHEN and CDR2 as SYDVKM. This CDR3 has 17 amino acids. DNA for the CDR3: TGTGCCAGCAGTTCCCTGTTCCCCTACTCGAACACCGGGGAGCTGTTTTTT. Translation: CASSSLFPYSNTGELFF.

The chain links TRBV30 to TRBJ1-6; D is unresolved. The germline gives CDR1 GTSNPN, CDR2 SVGIG (reference sequence). This CDR3 is 12 amino acids long. V lost 3 bases and J lost 10, with 10 bases in between. The CDR3 DNA sequence: TGTGCCTGGAGCGGGGTCCGGTCACCCCTCCACTTT. This sequence encodes CAWSGVRSPLHF.

The chain couples TRBV9 to TRBJ2-1; TRBD2 matches at 11 bases. After removal of 2 bases from V and 0 bases from J, the junction contained 7 bases not matched to a gene. Germline assignment: CDR1 SGDLS and CDR2 YYNGEE. The CDR3 runs 18 residues. CDR3 region: CASSVVASGGSSYNEQFF. As DNA, the CDR3 is TGTGCCAGCAGCGTGGTGGCTAGCGGGGGGAGCTCCTACAATGAGCAGTTCTTC.

This clone has just a few counts. The chain combines TRBV5-1 with TRBJ2-5; 11 bases are shared with TRBD2. Unmatched junction bases numbered 11, after V lost 6 bases and J lost 4 bases. The CDR3 is 16 residues long. Looked up from germline, CDR1 is SGHRS and CDR2 is YFSETQ. Here the CDR3 reads CASTTQRLAGSETQYF. The CDR3 bases are TGCGCCAGCACGACCCAACGACTAGCGGGATCAGAGACCCAGTACTTC. The variable domain in full, completed from reference TRBV5-1 and TRBJ2-5, reads KAGVTQTPRYLIKTRGQQVTLSCSPISGHRSVSWYQQTPGQGLQFLFEYFSETQRNKGNFPGRFSGRQFSNSRSEMNVSTLELGDSALYLCASTTQRLAGSETQYFGPGTRLLVL.

The CDR3 DNA sequence: TGTGCCAGCAGATTCCCAGCGGGGGCCCGAGAGACCCAGTACTTC. It translates to CASRFPAGARETQYF. The chain couples TRBV6-6 to TRBJ2-5; TRBD2 agrees at 8 bases. The CDR3 contains 15 residues. The J segment lost 4 bases and the V segment lost 6 bases, leaving 10 bases of the junction unmatched. The germline V gene encodes CDR1 MNHNY and CDR2 SVGAGI (reference sequence).

The V call is TRBV5-1, the J call TRBJ2-2, with 11 bases lining up with TRBD2. This CDR3 contains 15 residues. Germline CDR1 and CDR2: SGHRS and YFSETQ. J lost 6 bases, V lost 0 bases, and 1 base had no gene match. CDR3 DNA: TGCGCCAGCAGCTTGGTAGCGGGAGGGGCCGGGGAGCTGTTTTTT. Protein product: CASSLVAGGAGELFF.

The gene calls are TRBV6-6 and TRBJ2-5; 13 positions match TRBD2. Germline V gene sequence: CDR1 MNHNY, CDR2 SVGAGI (reference sequence). J lost 5 bases, V lost 8 bases, and 5 bases had no gene match. This CDR3 spans 14 amino acids. The CDR3 DNA follows: TGTGCCAGCTACACTAGCGGGGGGGCGGAGACCCAGTACTTC. Residues: CASYTSGGAETQYF.

This sequence joins TRBV5-1 and TRBJ2-1, with TRBD2 matching over 10 bases. J gave up 7 bases and V 4 bases, and 14 bases lay outside the gene matches. This CDR3 is 17 amino acids long. CDR1 is SGHRS and CDR2 is YFSETQ in the germline V gene. CDR3 coding DNA: TGCGCCAGCAGCGGGAGCGGGGGGGGATTACTTAATAATGAGCAGTTCTTC. Amino acid sequence: CASSGSGGGLLNNEQFF.

The rearrangement uses TRBV9 and TRBJ1-1, with a tentative D call TRBD1 (6 bases). This CDR3 is built from 16 residues. Trimming shortened V by 3 bases and J by 1 base, and 16 bases separated the two germline ends. Germline CDR1 reads SGDLS; CDR2 reads YYNGEE. CDR3 nucleotides: TGTGCCAGCAGCGCGAACTCAGACAGGTGGAACACTGAAGCTTTCTTT. Encoded protein: CASSANSDRWNTEAFF.

This clone has just a few counts. The genes are TRBV11-2 and TRBJ2-3, with D possibly being TRBD1 (6 bases). The germline CDR1 and CDR2 sequences are SGHAT and FQNNGV. V lost 3 bases, J lost 8 bases, and 6 bases lay in between. The CDR3 is 11 residues long. The CDR3 nucleotides are TGTGCCAGCAGCTTCAGGGGTACGCAGTATTTT. This gives the protein CASSFRGTQYF.

V usage is TRBV5-1 and J usage is TRBJ2-7; 9 nucleotides align to TRBD2. The length of the CDR3 is 14 residues. Germline-derived CDR1 and CDR2 are SGHRS and YFSETQ. V shed 5 bases and J 4 bases; nucleotides not matched to a gene: 7. For the CDR3, the DNA is TGCGCCAGCAGGCGGGGCGGGGGGGAATACGAGCAGTACTTC. It specifies CASRRGGGEYEQYF.

This rearrangement joins TRBV4-1 to TRBJ2-1, with TRBD2 matching over 12 bases. Losses at the gene ends were 3 bases for V and 10 bases for J; bases not matched to a gene: 7. This CDR3 is 15 amino acids long. Per germline, CDR1 MGHRA and CDR2 YSYEKL. CDR3 sequence reads: CASSQRTSGTREQFF. CDR3 nucleotide sequence: TGCGCCAGCAGCCAGAGGACTAGCGGGACCCGAGAGCAGTTCTTC.

Concerning this clone itself: The junction does not match germline at one end; this may be a read error. The rearrangement joins TRBV7-9 to TRBJ2-5, with D possibly being TRBD2 (5 bases). CDR1 and CDR2 from the germline V gene are SEHNR and FQNEAQ (reference sequence). The CDR3 sequence is 17 residues long. This chain's CDR3 is CSSSLAPAGLLTETQYF. CDR3 in DNA: TGTTCCAGCAGCTTAGCCCCGGCCGGACTGTTGACTGAGACCCAGTACTTC.